The clone carrying this T cell receptor (beta chain) was seen repeatedly, ten times or more. The data belong to a study of CD8 T cells in ankylosing spondylitis. The CDR3 has 13 amino acids. Germline loops: CDR1 SEHNR, CDR2 FQNEAQ (reference sequence). Trimming cost V 1 base and J 7 bases, with 8 bases left between them. TCRdb independently ran MiXCR on the 5' RACE reads; one entry per CDR3 protein. This table holds some 140,000 distinct CDR3 sequences, 7.5% to 9.5% found once. The rearrangement uses TRBV7-9 and TRBJ2-1; no clear D. The sample consisted of synovial fluid, either unsorted or a sorted T cell fraction (not recorded which). The sequence was collected from a male donor with ankylosing spondylitis. CDR3 in amino acids: CASSLDGGNEQFF. As DNA, the CDR3 is TGTGCCAGCAGCTTAGACGGTGGGAATGAGCAGTTCTTC.